This TCR beta chain was found in a study of T cells in Graves' hyperthyroidism and ophthalmopathy. Between the trimmed V and J ends, which lost 2 bases and 2 bases, there was a span of 16 bases. Germline CDR1 is MNHNY and CDR2 is SVGAGI (reference sequence). This CDR3 contains 17 residues. TCR beta CDR3 regions were amplified from RNA transcripts. The study used the HTBI primer set for a first-round RT-PCR of the TCR CDR3. TCRdb independently ran MiXCR on the multiplex PCR reads; one entry per CDR3 protein. The profile shows roughly 700,000 distinct CDR3 sequences, just over 35% of them singletons. This clonotype was picked up a small number of times.

Sequencing used blood. The V and J genes are TRBV6-6 and TRBJ1-5, with D possibly TRBD1 on 6 matching bases. The receptor was derived from a woman between 35 and 50 years old with Graves' hyperthyroidism. The CDR3 region has the DNA TGTGCCAGCAGTTACAGCGGGGGGCAAGGGGGCAATCAGCCCCAGCATTTT. It specifies CASSYSGGQGGNQPQHF.